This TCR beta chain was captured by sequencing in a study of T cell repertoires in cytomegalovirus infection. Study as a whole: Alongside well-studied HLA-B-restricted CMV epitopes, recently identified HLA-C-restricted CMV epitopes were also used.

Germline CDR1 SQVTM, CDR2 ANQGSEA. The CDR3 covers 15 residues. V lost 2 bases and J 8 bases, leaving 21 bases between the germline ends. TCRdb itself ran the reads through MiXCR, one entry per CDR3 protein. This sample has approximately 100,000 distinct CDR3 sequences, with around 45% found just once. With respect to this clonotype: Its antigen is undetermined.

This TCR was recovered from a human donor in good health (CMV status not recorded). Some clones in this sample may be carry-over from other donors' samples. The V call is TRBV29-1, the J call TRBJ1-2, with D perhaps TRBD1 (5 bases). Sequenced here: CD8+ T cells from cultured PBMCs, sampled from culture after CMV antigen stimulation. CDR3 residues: CSVEIVGRVPTGYTF. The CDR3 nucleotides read TGCAGCGTTGAAATCGTTGGCAGGGTGCCAACCGGCTACACCTTC. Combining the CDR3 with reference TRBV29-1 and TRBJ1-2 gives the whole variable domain SAVISQKPSRDICQRGTSLTIQCQVDSQVTMMFWYRQQPGQSLTLIATANQGSEATYESGFVIDKFPISRPNLTFSTLTVSNMSPEDSSIYLCSVEIVGRVPTGYTFGSGTRLTVV.